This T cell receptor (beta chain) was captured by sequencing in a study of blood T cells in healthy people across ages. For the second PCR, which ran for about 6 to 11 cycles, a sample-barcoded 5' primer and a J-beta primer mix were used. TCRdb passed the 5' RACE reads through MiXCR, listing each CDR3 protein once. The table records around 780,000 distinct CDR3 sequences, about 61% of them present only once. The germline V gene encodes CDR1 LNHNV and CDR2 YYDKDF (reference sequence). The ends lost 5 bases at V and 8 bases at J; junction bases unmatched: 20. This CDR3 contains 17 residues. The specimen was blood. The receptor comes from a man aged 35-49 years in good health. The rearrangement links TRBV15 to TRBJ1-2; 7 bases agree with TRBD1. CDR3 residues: CATSGLPTRGDDGGYTF. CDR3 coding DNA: TGTGCCACCAGCGGACTGCCGACCAGGGGGGACGACGGGGGCTACACCTTC. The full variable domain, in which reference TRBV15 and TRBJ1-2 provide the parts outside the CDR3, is DAMVIQNPRYQVTQFGKPVTLSCSQTLNHNVMYWYQQKSSQAPKLLFHYYDKDFNNEADTPDNFQSRRPNTSFCFLDIRSPGLGDTAMYLCATSGLPTRGDDGGYTFGSGTRLTVV.